The entry below describes one T cell receptor (beta chain). The antigen remains undetermined. The method was immunoSEQ multiplex PCR; TCRdb's version includes in-frame clones alone and lacks a portion of them. The sample lists tens of thousands of clones; roughly 93% were seen once. Unstimulated Tregs (CD4+CD25+CD127-) and CD4+CD25- non-Tregs were sorted from PBMCs. This sample was taken from a study of Tregs in tolerant kidney transplant recipients. Study context: Recipients received nonmyeloablative bone marrow transplants from related graft donors, with transient mixed chimerism. Findings and limits, study-wide: Antigen-driven expansion was suggested because donor-specific Tregs expanded more than all Tregs in tolerant patients.

There are 15 residues in the CDR3. Germline assignment: CDR1 SQVTM and CDR2 ANQGSEA. V was pared by 5 bases and J by 4 bases, with 10 bases of the junction left unmatched. Material: CD4+ T cells from blood, obtained before the transplant. The chain links TRBV29-1 to TRBJ2-3; the match to TRBD1 covers 9 bases. This sequence originates from a human donor who received a combined kidney and bone marrow transplant. The DNA for the CDR3 is TGCAGCGTTTTAAAAGGACAGGGGCAGTCAGATACGCAGTATTTT. It encodes CSVLKGQGQSDTQYF.